The 4 T cell receptor beta chains presented below share a single source sample, sequenced in a study of T cell clonality in common variable immunodeficiency. Findings and limits, study-wide: Reportedly, TCR beta sequences from common variable immunodeficiency showed fewer deletions and N-nucleotide insertions.

Some clones are missing from TCRdb's copy, which holds only in-frame ones; the method was immunoSEQ multiplex PCR. This repertoire lists about 19,000 clones without singletons; 24% sits in the top ten. No antigen has been assigned to these receptors. Sequences were obtained from peripheral blood mononuclear cells. The receptors originated from a human donor with common variable immunodeficiency.

This clone was counted a few times. Read coverage stops 3 residues before the CDR3 terminus; the germline J gene supplies the remainder. The V and J genes are TRBV19 and TRBJ1-5; D unclear. Germline loops: CDR1 LNHDA, CDR2 SQIVND (reference sequence). The CDR3 is 14 amino acids. V dropped 0 bases and J dropped 1 base, with 4 bases sitting between them. The sequenced CDR3 bases are TGTGCCAGTAGTATAGACAGGAGCAATCAGCCC. It encodes CASSIDRSNQP. The full CDR3 reads CASSIDRSNQPQHF.

This clone was observed at least ten times. Incomplete CDR3 DNA: TGTGCCAGCTCACCACCCGAGGACAGGGAAGGGGAAAAA. This translates into CASSPPEDREGEK. The CDR3 reads in full as CASSPPEDREGEKLFF. The V gene is TRBV18, the J gene TRBJ1-4; 8 nucleotides line up with TRBD1. The read stops 3 residues short of the end of the CDR3; the missing end is completed from the germline J gene. V lost 0 bases and J lost 8; bases outside the gene matches: 8. The germline CDR1 and CDR2 sequences are KGHSH and LQKENI. The CDR3 totals 16 residues.

Concerning this clone: The read is 3 residues too short to cover the CDR3 end, so that end is filled in from the germline J gene. The gene calls are TRBV7-2 and TRBJ2-7, with 8 bases aligning to TRBD2. CDR1 is SGHTA and CDR2 is FQGNSA in the germline V gene. V lost 5 bases to trimming and J lost 4 bases; unmatched junction nucleotides: 4. The CDR3 is made up of 13 amino acids. The CDR3 loop is CASSPQRGYEQYF. The sequenced part of the CDR3 DNA is TGTGCCAGCAGCCCTCAGCGGGGGTACGAG.

In this sample, this clone turned up a few times. The CDR3 end falls 3 residues outside the read, so it is completed with the germline J gene. V and J are TRBV7-2 and TRBJ2-2; 9 nucleotides line up with TRBD1. V trimming: 3 bases; J trimming: 5 bases; junction bases outside the gene matches: 1. The CDR3 has 14 amino acids. Germline-derived CDR1 and CDR2 are SGHTA and FQGNSA. The CDR3 region is CASSFGQGTGELFF. The covered CDR3 bases are TGTGCCAGCAGCTTCGGACAGGGGACCGGGGAG.